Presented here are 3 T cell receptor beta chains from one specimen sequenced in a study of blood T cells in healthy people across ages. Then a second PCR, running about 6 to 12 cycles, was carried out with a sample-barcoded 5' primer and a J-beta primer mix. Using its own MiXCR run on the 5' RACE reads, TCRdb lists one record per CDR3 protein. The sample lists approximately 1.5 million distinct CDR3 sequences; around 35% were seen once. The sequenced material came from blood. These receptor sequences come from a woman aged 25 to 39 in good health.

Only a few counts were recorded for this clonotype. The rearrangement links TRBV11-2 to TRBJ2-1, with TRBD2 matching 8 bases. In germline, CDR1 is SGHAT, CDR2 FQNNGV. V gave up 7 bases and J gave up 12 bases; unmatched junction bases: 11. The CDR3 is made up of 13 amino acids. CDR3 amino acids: CASTPGLALGQFF. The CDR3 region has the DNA TGTGCCAGCACCCCTGGACTAGCCCTTGGGCAGTTCTTC.

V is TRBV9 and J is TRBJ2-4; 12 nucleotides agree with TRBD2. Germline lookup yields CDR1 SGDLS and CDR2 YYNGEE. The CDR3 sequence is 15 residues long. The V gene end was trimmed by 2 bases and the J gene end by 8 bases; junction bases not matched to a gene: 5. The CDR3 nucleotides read TGTGCCAGCAGCGTTACTAGCGGGAGGCTCGACATTCAGTACTTC. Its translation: CASSVTSGRLDIQYF.

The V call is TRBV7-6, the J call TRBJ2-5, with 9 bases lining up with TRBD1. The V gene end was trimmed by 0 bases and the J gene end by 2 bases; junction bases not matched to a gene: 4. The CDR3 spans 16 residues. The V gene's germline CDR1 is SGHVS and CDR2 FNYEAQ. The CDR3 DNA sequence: TGTGCCAGCAGCTTAGCGACAGGGGGTTGGCAAGAGACCCAGTACTTC. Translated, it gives CASSLATGGWQETQYF.